These 5 T cell receptor beta chains share one sample of origin, sequenced in a study of blood T cell repertoires in COVID-19. Sequenced by immunoSEQ multiplex PCR; TCRdb stores in-frame clones only, minus some. Of just over 150,000 clones in the sample, under 90% were seen once. Sequenced input: peripheral blood. These receptors were obtained from a man aged 55 to 70 with acute or convalescent COVID-19.

The chain combines TRBV9 with TRBJ1-4; D ambiguous. Looked up from germline, CDR1 is SGDLS and CDR2 is YYNGEE. The CDR3 length is 15 residues. V lost 0 bases to trimming and J lost 5 bases, with 11 bases between them. Here the CDR3 DNA reads TGTGCCAGCAGCGTAGCAACCGGGATCAATGAAAAACTGTTTTTT. Translation: CASSVATGINEKLFF.

The chain has TRBV24-1 and TRBJ2-7, with 9 bases that match TRBD2. The CDR3 length is 17 residues. Germline V gene data show CDR1 as KGHDR and CDR2 as SFDVKD. V lost 3 bases, J lost 0 bases, and 8 bases stayed unmatched. The CDR3 region is CATSDMVLAGDSYEQYF. CDR3 bases: TGTGCCACCAGTGATATGGTACTAGCGGGCGACTCCTACGAGCAGTACTTC.

This sequence joins TRBV4-1 and TRBJ1-1; TRBD1 matches 7 bases. CDR1 and CDR2 from the germline V gene are MGHRA and YSYEKL. V shed 4 bases, J shed 3 bases, and the junction held 5 bases outside the gene matches. This CDR3 spans 14 amino acids. In DNA, the CDR3 is TGCGCCAGCAGCCCGGGACAGTTGGACACTGAAGCTTTCTTT. Translating gives CASSPGQLDTEAFF.

The chain couples TRBV6-5 to TRBJ2-5, with 8 bases that match TRBD2. V gave up 6 bases and J gave up 5 bases; unmatched junction bases: 8. The germline CDR1 and CDR2 sequences are MNHEY and SVGAGI. The CDR3 contains 14 residues. The CDR3 nucleotides read TGTGCCAGCAGCCACGGGACTAGAGGGGAGACCCAGTACTTC. Protein: CASSHGTRGETQYF.

This chain connects TRBV19 to TRBJ2-6; TRBD2 agrees at 7 bases. CDR1 and CDR2 from the germline V gene are LNHDA and SQIVND (reference sequence). The CDR3 covers 14 residues. With 10 bases clipped from V and 0 bases from J, the junction kept 3 bases outside the gene matches. In nucleotides, the CDR3 is TGTGCCACCGGGGGGAACTCTGGGGCCAACGTCCTGACTTTC. This gives the protein CATGGNSGANVLTF.